Included here is one T cell receptor beta chain sequence, with context. The data stem from a study of control samples from healthy donors and cancer patients. Data came from immunoSEQ multiplex PCR; TCRdb stores just in-frame clones and leaves some out. The data contain some 150,000 clones, 80% to 95% of them singletons. Losses at the gene ends were 1 base for V and 7 bases for J; bases not matched to a gene: 11. The CDR3 is 16 residues long. Germline CDR1 reads SGHNT; CDR2 reads YYREEE (reference sequence). The sample was blood. This clonotype originated in a man in his thirties or forties in good health. J is TRBJ2-3 and V is TRBV5-4; TRBD2 matches 8 bases. The CDR3, as DNA: TGTGCCAGCAGCTTGCCGAATAGCGGGGAGGGGAATACGCAGTATTTT. It specifies CASSLPNSGEGNTQYF.